The TCR beta chain under discussion was sequenced for a study of tumor-infiltrating lymphocytes in primary liver carcinoma. On the study more broadly: Roughly 3.5 to 7.13 million productive TCRbeta reads came from each sample, comparable across tissue types. The study, taken as a whole, reports: Lower overlap was observed for tumor-adjacent and tumor-blood pairs relative to tumor region pairs. Top-250-clone fractions were significantly higher in tumors than in blood (p = 0.039).

Co-extracting RNA and DNA was done with roughly 17-32 mg of unsorted bulk tissue as input. A constant-region primer primed TCR beta cDNA synthesis from about 530 ng of total RNA. Libraries of TCR beta came from three nested multiplex PCR rounds with slightly modified ARM-PCR. The first two PCR rounds used TRBV1-TRBV30 forward primers with a C-beta reverse primer, 9 to 11 cycles each. TCRdb re-called the multiplex PCR reads with MiXCR, one entry per CDR3 protein. The sample has some 95,000 distinct CDR3 sequences, approximately 68% seen once. The CDR3 loop spans 13 amino acids. Trimming stripped 9 bases from V and 4 bases from J, with 16 bases between. By share of the sample, this clonotype is medium-sized. Its target is not known.

Sequencing was performed on tumor-adjacent normal liver tissue. The genes are TRBV12-3 or TRBV12-4 and TRBJ2-7; a possible D gene is TRBD1 (5 bases). The receptor's source is a man aged 35 to 55 with primary liver carcinoma and hepatitis B virus infection. The DNA of the CDR3 is TGTGCCAGTTTTGTAGGGTCAGGGTACGAGCAGTACTTC. This codes for CASFVGSGYEQYF.